A selection of T cell receptor beta chains follows, all from one sample in a study of T cells expressing NK-cell markers. From the 5' RACE reads, TCRdb lists one entry per CDR3 protein and no DNA. This table lists about 260,000 distinct CDR3 sequences. Material: blood T cells: a sorted CD56 or NKG2C T cell subset, CD4+ or CD8+ T cells, or bulk PBMC T cells (not recorded which). These receptors were obtained from a woman between 18 and 75 years old in good health. CDR3s include the opening cysteine and the closing phenylalanine or tryptophan. The order of the fields is V gene, J gene, CDR3 protein.

V gene: TRBV28
J gene: TRBJ2-2
CDR3 protein: CASSLSRRSGRAFRYTGELFF

V gene: TRBV20-1
J gene: TRBJ2-1
CDR3 protein: CSARALAGYNEQFF

V gene: TRBV5-6
J gene: TRBJ1-1
CDR3 protein: CASQGGTEAFF

V gene: TRBV20-1
J gene: TRBJ2-3
CDR3 protein: CSARVADTQYF

V gene: TRBV29-1
J gene: TRBJ2-1
CDR3 protein: CSVEMGDRGRKNEQFF

V gene: TRBV12-3/TRBV12-4
J gene: TRBJ2-7
CDR3 protein: CASSFGQGANEQYF

V gene: TRBV24-1
J gene: TRBJ2-7
CDR3 protein: CATSDWGERGYEQYF

V gene: TRBV2
J gene: TRBJ1-1
CDR3 protein: CASGGQGTEAFF

V gene: TRBV6-2/TRBV6-3
J gene: TRBJ2-5
CDR3 protein: CASSSQRGLQETQYF

V gene: TRBV15
J gene: TRBJ1-3
CDR3 protein: CATSRDGPLDPRTIYF

V gene: TRBV6-2/TRBV6-3
J gene: TRBJ1-2
CDR3 protein: CASTPGGPLVYGYTF

V gene: TRBV6-5
J gene: TRBJ2-3
CDR3 protein: CASRYGGRGTDTQYF

V gene: TRBV4-1
J gene: TRBJ2-3
CDR3 protein: CASSPGLAGVSLGTDTQYF

V gene: TRBV6-2/TRBV6-3
J gene: TRBJ2-7
CDR3 protein: CASSYRERTYEQYF

V gene: TRBV7-2
J gene: TRBJ2-7
CDR3 protein: CASSQRGLLSYEQYF

V gene: TRBV20-1
J gene: TRBJ2-2
CDR3 protein: CSARTDREGYGELFF

V gene: TRBV6-1
J gene: TRBJ1-6
CDR3 protein: CASTPRWGGGQSPLHF

V gene: TRBV25-1
J gene: TRBJ2-1
CDR3 protein: CASSEYTTIGNEQFF

V gene: TRBV2
J gene: TRBJ2-2
CDR3 protein: CASSSGIKTGELFF

V gene: TRBV18
J gene: TRBJ2-1
CDR3 protein: CASSPQEGGKDEQFF

V gene: TRBV4-3
J gene: TRBJ1-1
CDR3 protein: CASSLTQGRGTEAFF

V gene: TRBV5-1
J gene: TRBJ2-3
CDR3 protein: CASSSPTARTDTQYF

V gene: TRBV4-2
J gene: TRBJ2-1
CDR3 protein: CASSQFRTEYNEQFF

V gene: TRBV20-1
J gene: TRBJ2-3
CDR3 protein: CSARVEGQTYTDTQYF

V gene: TRBV20-1
J gene: TRBJ2-7
CDR3 protein: CSATGTHYEQYF

V gene: TRBV7-9
J gene: TRBJ1-1
CDR3 protein: CASSLETVMNTEAFF

V gene: TRBV20-1
J gene: TRBJ2-5
CDR3 protein: CSAITGGPNSGTQYF

V gene: TRBV2
J gene: TRBJ2-3
CDR3 protein: CASTAGTEASTDTQYF

V gene: TRBV10-3
J gene: TRBJ1-6
CDR3 protein: CAISGWEGSPSPLHF

V gene: TRBV5-1
J gene: TRBJ1-6
CDR3 protein: CASSKNRGPISPLHF

V gene: TRBV20-1
J gene: TRBJ1-4
CDR3 protein: CSASPGREEKLFF

V gene: TRBV20-1
J gene: TRBJ2-5
CDR3 protein: CSARAPGLQETQYF

V gene: TRBV4-3
J gene: TRBJ2-3
CDR3 protein: CASSPSWPQSADTQYF

V gene: TRBV12-3/TRBV12-4
J gene: TRBJ2-2
CDR3 protein: CASSAGTLNTGELFF

V gene: TRBV7-8
J gene: TRBJ2-5
CDR3 protein: CASRGGLGSGSGGQETQYF

V gene: TRBV11-2
J gene: TRBJ1-1
CDR3 protein: CASSLFAVPEAFF

V gene: TRBV7-9
J gene: TRBJ1-1
CDR3 protein: CASSSPLNTEAFF

V gene: TRBV20-1
J gene: TRBJ2-1
CDR3 protein: CSAFDSHSYNEQFF

V gene: TRBV20-1
J gene: TRBJ2-3
CDR3 protein: CSARDPISRSGSDTQYF

V gene: TRBV20-1
J gene: TRBJ2-5
CDR3 protein: CSALTGVETQYF

V gene: TRBV20-1
J gene: TRBJ1-3
CDR3 protein: CSATAGGPSGGNTIYF

V gene: TRBV5-6
J gene: TRBJ1-5
CDR3 protein: CASSGAGLNQPQHF

V gene: TRBV5-1
J gene: TRBJ1-2
CDR3 protein: CASSQGGAGWGYGYTF

V gene: TRBV12-3/TRBV12-4
J gene: TRBJ2-1
CDR3 protein: CASSWGTPSYNEQFF

V gene: TRBV18
J gene: TRBJ1-1
CDR3 protein: CASSPPETVNTEAFF

V gene: TRBV7-2
J gene: TRBJ2-3
CDR3 protein: CASSPNRLASTDTQYF

V gene: TRBV5-5
J gene: TRBJ1-6
CDR3 protein: CASSFGTGDNSPLHF

V gene: TRBV11-2
J gene: TRBJ2-6
CDR3 protein: CASSSLGTGPTGANVLTF

V gene: TRBV5-1
J gene: TRBJ1-1
CDR3 protein: CASRESGEWTEAFF

V gene: TRBV20-1
J gene: TRBJ2-5
CDR3 protein: CSGARVNLETQYF

V gene: TRBV5-6
J gene: TRBJ2-1
CDR3 protein: CASSLFGRNEQFF

V gene: TRBV4-2
J gene: TRBJ1-4
CDR3 protein: CASSPGRGGEKLFF

V gene: TRBV27
J gene: TRBJ1-5
CDR3 protein: CASGREYQPQHF

V gene: TRBV19
J gene: TRBJ1-4
CDR3 protein: CASSIARQAANEKLFF

V gene: TRBV6-2/TRBV6-3
J gene: TRBJ2-5
CDR3 protein: CASRASGQETQYF

V gene: TRBV9
J gene: TRBJ1-2
CDR3 protein: CASAPGHLFYGYTF

V gene: TRBV7-3
J gene: TRBJ2-2
CDR3 protein: CASSPVTSGGTGELFF